This T cell receptor beta chain emerged from a study of T cell responses to AZD1222 COVID-19 vaccine (dated by TCRdb to the early 2020s). With respect to the entire study: A total of more than 230 trial participants underwent TCR sequencing, of whom 200 to 220 had received two doses of AZD1222 and 26 had received two doses of the MenACWY control vaccine. Trial participants were enrolled by age into 18-55, 56-69 and 70-plus year subgroups, with approximately 160, 26 and 62 TCR-sequenced participants respectively.

The time point tag for this specimen amounts to: about 28 days (+/-7) after the second vaccine dose. AZD1222 recipients given second doses at about 4 weeks or at about 12 weeks were pooled, since spike-specific TCR depth and breadth were not found to differ between the two schedules. The vaccinee samples were drawn from two UK trials, COV001 and COV002, one of which was a single-blind randomized controlled phase 2/3 trial testing AZD1222 (ChAdOx1 nCoV-19) in healthy adults. For TCRbeta chain sequencing, PBMC samples were collected from trial participants at day 0 and at day 28 after the second dose. The CDR3 regions of human TCRbeta chains were subjected to immunosequencing. The paper's data handling went like this. TCRs in the repertoires were matched against a reference library of SARS-CoV-2-specific TCRs that had been generated with the MIRA antigen-specificity platform. Breadth was defined as the fraction of unique TCRs that were SARS-CoV-2-associated. Depth was defined as the fraction of total T cells that were SARS-CoV-2-associated. Using the MIRA data, every spike-specific TCR was mapped to the spike region that the TCR reacted to and assigned to either a CD4 or a CD8 class. Log10-transformed breadth and depth values were compared by one-way ANOVA with Sidak's multiple comparisons tests. TCRdb provides this immuneACCESS table in a form limited to in-frame rearrangements. Some clones are lacking; in checked studies, under half of them reflect an unresolved V gene, and why the rest are absent is not known. V, J and clone size are those of that table, while D and trimming were read from the DNA. Present in this sample are some 200,000 clones, roughly 92% of which were seen just once. More than 0.8% of the sample is in the top ten clones.

As concerns this clone: This clone's antigen is unknown. Base qualities are not provided; no much larger clone lies one nucleotide away.

Broader findings and caveats from the paper: A significant rise in spike-specific TCR breadth and depth was observed after two AZD1222 doses relative to day 0 and relative to MenACWY recipients. Only six AZD1222 recipients were SARS-CoV-2 seropositive at baseline, limiting conclusions about previously exposed vaccinees. Most participants were white British and females outnumbered males, and the authors suggested that clonal diversity may have been underestimated. Reportedly, close to half of the unique spike-specific TCRs recognized epitopes lying outside the regions that are mutated in the B.1.351 and B.1.1.7 variants. In the small 56-69-year group, the increase in depth fell short of significance, most likely because of low power. The whole spike protein was spanned by vaccine-associated CD4 TCRs, and dominant responses were seen in regions 160-218 and 743-854. Because no day 14 peak-response samples were available, the repertoires could be characterized only after the peak T cell response.

This receptor was taken from an adult who received the AZD1222 COVID-19 vaccine. The sequencing here drew on peripheral blood, taken 28 days after the second AZD1222 dose.

The CDR3 has the sequence CASSLEASANTGELFF. The DNA sequence follows: TGCGCCAGCAGCTTGGAGGCTAGCGCGAACACCGGGGAGCTGTTTTTT. The chain was built from TRBV5-1 and TRBJ2-2, and possibly TRBD2, on 6 matching bases. The CDR3 runs 16 amino acids, cysteine and phenylalanine included. The entry retains the CDR3 DNA only, 48 bases that are in frame from base 1. Cut back by 0 bases and 0 bases, the V and J ends lie 9 bases apart. CDR1 and CDR2 are drawn from the germline V gene: SGHRS, YFSETQ. Full variable domain (CDR3 extended with the reference TRBV5-1 and TRBJ2-2 proteins): KAGVTQTPRYLIKTRGQQVTLSCSPISGHRSVSWYQQTPGQGLQFLFEYFSETQRNKGNFPGRFSGRQFSNSRSEMNVSTLELGDSALYLCASSLEASANTGELFFGEGSRLTVL.